A single T cell receptor beta chain is shown here with its context. As yet, its antigen is unknown. The length of the CDR3 is 15 residues. CDR1 is SGHRS and CDR2 is YFSETQ in the germline V gene. The sample originates from a study of monozygotic twins with inflammatory bowel disease. Study results and caveats: No repertoire similarity difference was seen between concordant and discordant twins; power was possibly limited. The authors could not tell different T cell subtypes apart. Especially with disease activity, IBD patients shared fewer clonotypes with others than healthy twins did.

TCR libraries were prepared from around 3,500 ng total RNA each. Reprocessing the 5' RACE reads, TCRdb reports a single entry for every CDR3 protein and omits DNA. The sample data list approximately 85,000 distinct CDR3 sequences. This chain connects TRBV5-1 to TRBJ2-7; TCRdb indicates TRBD1, and absent DNA this call remains unverified. Sequencing used blood. The origin of this receptor is a human donor with ulcerative colitis or Crohn's disease, or a healthy co-twin of an affected twin (not recorded which). CDR3 in amino acids: CASSLGQGAGYEQYF.